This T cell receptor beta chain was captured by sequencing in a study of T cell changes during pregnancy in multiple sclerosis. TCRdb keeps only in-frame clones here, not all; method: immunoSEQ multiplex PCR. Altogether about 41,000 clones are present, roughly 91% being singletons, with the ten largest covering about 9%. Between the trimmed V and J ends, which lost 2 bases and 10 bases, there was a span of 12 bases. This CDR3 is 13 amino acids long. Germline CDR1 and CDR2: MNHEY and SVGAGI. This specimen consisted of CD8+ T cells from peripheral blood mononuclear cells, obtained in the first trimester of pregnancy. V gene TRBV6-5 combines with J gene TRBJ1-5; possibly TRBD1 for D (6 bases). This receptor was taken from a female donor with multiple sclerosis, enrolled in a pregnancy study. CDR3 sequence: CASSYGQGNPQHF. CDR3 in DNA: TGTGCCAGCAGTTACGGGCAGGGGAATCCCCAGCATTTT.